Below are 15 T cell receptor beta chains sequenced from a single sample in a study of OX40 agonist ivuxolimab in advanced cancers. Library preparation was by the immunoSEQ multiplex PCR assay. TCRdb retrieved this table from immuneACCESS and kept in-frame rearrangements only. Not all clones are present; in checked studies, unresolved V genes account for under half, and no reason is known for the remainder. This sample lists about 59,000 clones; around 82% were detected once. The ten top clones hold 2% to 2.5% of the sample. The starting material was CD4+ or CD8+ T cells sorted from blood, obtained in a trial of the OX40 agonist ivuxolimab. All receptors derive from an adult with an advanced solid tumor such as melanoma, head and neck, liver or kidney cancer.

The chain links TRBV7-9 to TRBJ1-2, with a tentative D call TRBD1 (5 bases). Per germline, CDR1 SEHNR and CDR2 FQNEAQ (reference sequence). The CDR3 is made up of 14 amino acids. Trimming took off 5 bases at V and 8 bases at J, with 18 bases between the two ends. DNA of the CDR3: TGTGCCAGCAGCCCTGGGACTTCGTTTGGCGGCTACACCTTC. Translating it yields CASSPGTSFGGYTF. The whole variable domain, remainder taken from reference TRBV7-9 and TRBJ1-2, is DTGVSQNPRHKITKRGQNVTFRCDPISEHNRLYWYRQTLGQGPEFLTYFQNEAQLEKSRLLSDRFSAERPKGSFSTLEIQRTEQGDSAMYLCASSPGTSFGGYTFGSGTRLTVV.

V usage is TRBV5-1 and J usage is TRBJ1-2; unclear D gene. This CDR3 has 16 amino acids. The ends were cut back, 4 bases at V and 0 bases at J, with 16 bases in the middle. Germline V lookup: CDR1 SGHRS, CDR2 YFSETQ. CDR3 coding DNA: TGCGCCAGCAGCGAACCCAACAGCCCTCCTAACTATGGCTACACCTTC. Amino acid sequence: CASSEPNSPPNYGYTF.

The chain is built from TRBV9 and TRBJ2-3; TRBD2 matches at 9 bases. Per the germline V gene, CDR1 is SGDLS and CDR2 is YYNGEE. With 5 bases clipped from V and 0 bases from J, the junction kept 7 bases outside the gene matches. The CDR3 is made up of 16 amino acids. The CDR3 region has the DNA TGTGCCAGCAGGAAGTACAGCGGGGGGAGCACAGATACGCAGTATTTT. Translated: CASRKYSGGSTDTQYF.

This rearrangement joins TRBV7-2 to TRBJ2-7; D is tentatively TRBD1 or TRBD2 (6 bases each). This CDR3 is 16 amino acids long. The V gene's germline CDR1 is SGHTA and CDR2 FQGNSA. V was clipped by 1 base and J by 6 bases, with 19 bases between them. The DNA for the CDR3 is TGTGCCAGCAGCTTAGATATGGGGGGCTGGGGCGGCGAGCAGTACTTC. Its protein product is CASSLDMGGWGGEQYF. Complete variable domain (other parts from reference TRBV7-2 and TRBJ2-7): GAGVSQSPSNKVTEKGKDVELRCDPISGHTALYWYRQSLGQGLEFLIYFQGNSAPDKSGLPSDRFSAERTGGSVSTLTIQRTQQEDSAVYLCASSLDMGGWGGEQYFGPGTRLTVT.

A single count supports this clone. In DNA form, the CDR3 reads TGTGCCATCAGTGAGGGGGGGGCCGGAGGAAACACCATATATTTT. Its protein is CAISEGGAGGNTIYF. V is TRBV10-3 and J is TRBJ1-3; tentative D call: TRBD1 (6 bases). CDR1 is ENHRY and CDR2 is SYGVKD in the germline V gene. The V and J ends lost 2 bases and 4 bases respectively, with 12 bases between them. The length of the CDR3 is 15 residues.

This clone has only one observation. V is TRBV5-1 and J is TRBJ2-1; unclear D gene. Looked up from germline, CDR1 is SGHRS and CDR2 is YFSETQ. This CDR3 is built from 14 residues. The V end was cut by 8 bases, the J end by 0 bases, with 12 bases between. The CDR3 protein is CARYAFFSYNEQFF. The CDR3 DNA reads TGCGCCAGATACGCCTTTTTCTCCTACAATGAGCAGTTCTTC.

The J gene is TRBJ1-1, the V gene TRBV10-3, with D tentatively TRBD1 (6 bases). The V end lost 7 bases, the J end lost 7 bases, and 25 bases lay between the germline ends. Germline V gene lookup returns CDR1 ENHRY and CDR2 SYGVKD. CDR3 length: 16 residues. DNA for the CDR3: TGTGCCATCACCGGGGGACCCGGGGGGCGGGGTAATGAAGCTTTCTTT. Amino acid sequence: CAITGGPGGRGNEAFF.

The rearrangement joins TRBV2 to TRBJ2-5, with D unclear. The CDR3 spans 15 residues. Trimming removed 3 bases at V and 1 base at J, with 12 bases between. The V gene's germline CDR1 is SNHLY and CDR2 FYNNEI. This chain's CDR3 is CASSDNWAGQETQYF. The CDR3 bases are TGTGCCAGCAGTGATAACTGGGCAGGCCAAGAGACCCAGTACTTC.

This clone was observed a handful of times. This chain connects TRBV18 to TRBJ1-2; TRBD1 might be the D (5 bases). Per germline, CDR1 KGHSH and CDR2 LQKENI. V was pared by 3 bases and J by 8 bases, with 13 bases between. CDR3 size: 13 residues. The CDR3 sequence is CASSPMDTEGYTF. The CDR3 DNA is TGTGCCAGCTCACCTATGGACACAGAAGGCTACACCTTC.

In this sample, this clone turned up once. The rearrangement uses TRBV30 and TRBJ2-7; weak D call: TRBD1 (5 bases). Trimming pared 4 bases from V and 7 bases from J, leaving 14 bases between. Germline CDR1 is GTSNPN and CDR2 is SVGIG (reference sequence). This CDR3 region has 12 residues. CDR3 residues: CAWTLGVREQYF. The CDR3 DNA sequence: TGTGCCTGGACTTTAGGGGTTCGGGAGCAGTACTTC.

The rearrangement uses TRBV11-2 and TRBJ1-1; tentatively, D is TRBD1 (5 bases). The CDR3 length is 13 residues. Germline CDR1 is SGHAT and CDR2 is FQNNGV. Trimming stripped 5 bases from V and 7 bases from J, with 14 bases between. The CDR3 region is CASSENIRDEAFF. The CDR3 DNA is TGTGCCAGCAGCGAAAATATCAGGGATGAAGCTTTCTTT.

The CDR3 region is CASTGGTGGPEAFF. Here the CDR3 DNA reads TGTGCCAGTACCGGAGGGACAGGGGGCCCTGAAGCTTTCTTT. V gene TRBV19 combines with J gene TRBJ1-1, with 12 nucleotides matching TRBD1. From germline, CDR1 is LNHDA and CDR2 SQIVND (reference sequence). The CDR3 has 14 amino acids. V shed 7 bases, J shed 6 bases, and the junction held 6 bases outside the gene matches.

The chain links TRBV7-6 to TRBJ2-5; 7 bases are a match to TRBD1. The CDR3 extends over 16 amino acids. Germline assignment: CDR1 SGHVS and CDR2 FNYEAQ. V lost 0 bases and J lost 4; bases outside the gene matches: 8. The CDR3 loop is CASSLAVAPGGETQYF. CDR3 DNA sequence: TGTGCCAGCAGCTTAGCAGTAGCGCCAGGGGGAGAGACCCAGTACTTC.

This rearrangement joins TRBV6-4 to TRBJ2-7; the match to TRBD1 covers 9 bases. Looked up from germline, CDR1 is MRHNA and CDR2 is SNTAGT. The length of the CDR3 is 14 residues. V was clipped by 8 bases and J by 6 bases; unmatched bases: 11. The CDR3: CASSDRGSKREQYF. CDR3 in DNA: TGTGCCAGCTCGGACAGGGGTAGCAAACGCGAGCAGTACTTC.

The gene calls are TRBV27 and TRBJ2-7; 10 bases fit TRBD2. V lost 8 bases, J lost 6 bases, and 7 bases stayed unmatched. The CDR3 has 13 residues. Germline V CDR1 and CDR2: MNHEY, SMNVEV (reference sequence). The CDR3 loop reads CASGLAGEREQYF. As DNA, the CDR3 is TGTGCCAGCGGTCTAGCGGGAGAGCGCGAGCAGTACTTC.